This T cell receptor beta chain was sequenced in a study of T cell responses to AZD1222 COVID-19 vaccine. The germline gives CDR1 LGHNA, CDR2 YNFKEQ. CDR3 length equals 15 residues. The J segment lost 5 bases and the V segment lost 1 base, leaving 3 bases of the junction unmatched. A word on this clone: The antigen remains undetermined.

TCRdb's copy holds only in-frame clones and misses some; the assay was immunoSEQ multiplex PCR. This table holds about 88,000 clones, around nine tenths found once. Study-wide results and caveats: Dominant CD4 TCR responses targeted spike regions 160-218 and 743-854. Per reports, nearly half of all spike-specific TCRs target regions that are unmutated in variants. Donors skewed white British and female; clonal diversity was possibly underestimated. Baseline testing showed seropositivity in only a handful of AZD1222 recipients.

The origin of this receptor is an adult in good health. The chain links TRBV4-2 to TRBJ2-1; 9 nucleotides line up with TRBD1. The sample here was peripheral blood, taken on day 0 of MenACWY control vaccination. CDR3 sequence reads: CASSQAGQGDNEQFF. The CDR3 DNA follows: TGTGCCAGCAGCCAAGCGGGACAGGGTGACAATGAGCAGTTCTTC.